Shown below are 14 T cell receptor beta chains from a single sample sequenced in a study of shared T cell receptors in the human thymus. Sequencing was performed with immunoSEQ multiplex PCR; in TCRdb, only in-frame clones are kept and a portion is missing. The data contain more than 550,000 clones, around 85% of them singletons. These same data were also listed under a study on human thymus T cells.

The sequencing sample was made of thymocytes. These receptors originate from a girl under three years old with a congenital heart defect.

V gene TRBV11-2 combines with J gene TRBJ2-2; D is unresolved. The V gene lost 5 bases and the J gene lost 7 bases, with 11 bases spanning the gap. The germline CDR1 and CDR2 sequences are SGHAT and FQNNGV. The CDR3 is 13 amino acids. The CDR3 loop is CASSARLDGELFF. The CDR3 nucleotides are TGTGCCAGCAGCGCACGACTGGACGGGGAGCTGTTTTTT.

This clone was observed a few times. CDR3 DNA sequence: TGTGCCAGCAGCTACGCGCTGCCCGGGACAGGGACCTACGAGCAGTACTTC. As protein: CASSYALPGTGTYEQYF. The gene calls are TRBV11-2 and TRBJ2-7; 9 nucleotides match TRBD1. The length of the CDR3 is 17 residues. The V segment lost 4 bases and the J segment 2 bases; nucleotides outside the gene matches: 12. Germline CDR1 reads SGHAT; CDR2 reads FQNNGV.

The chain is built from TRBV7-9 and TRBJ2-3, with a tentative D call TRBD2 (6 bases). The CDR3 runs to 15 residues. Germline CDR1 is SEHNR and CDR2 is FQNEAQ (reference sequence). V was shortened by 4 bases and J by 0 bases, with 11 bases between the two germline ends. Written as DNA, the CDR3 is TGTGCCAGCAGCTCGGGACTCTATAGCACAGATACGCAGTATTTT. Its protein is CASSSGLYSTDTQYF. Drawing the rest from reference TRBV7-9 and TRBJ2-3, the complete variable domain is DTGVSQNPRHKITKRGQNVTFRCDPISEHNRLYWYRQTLGQGPEFLTYFQNEAQLEKSRLLSDRFSAERPKGSFSTLEIQRTEQGDSAMYLCASSSGLYSTDTQYFGPGTRLTVL.

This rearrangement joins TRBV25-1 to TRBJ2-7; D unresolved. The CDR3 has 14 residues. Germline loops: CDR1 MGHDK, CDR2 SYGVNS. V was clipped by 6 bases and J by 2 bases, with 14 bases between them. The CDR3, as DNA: TGTGCCAGCAGCTCAAGTGACTCAGCCTACGAGCAGTACTTC. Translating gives CASSSSDSAYEQYF.

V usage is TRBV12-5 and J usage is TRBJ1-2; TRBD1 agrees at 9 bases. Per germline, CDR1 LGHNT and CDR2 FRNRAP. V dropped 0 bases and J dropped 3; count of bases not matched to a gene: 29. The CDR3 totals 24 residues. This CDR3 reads CASGLVNPGGQGYQGSLMDYGYTF. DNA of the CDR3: TGTGCTAGTGGTTTGGTAAATCCAGGGGGACAGGGCTACCAGGGGAGTCTGATGGACTATGGCTACACCTTC. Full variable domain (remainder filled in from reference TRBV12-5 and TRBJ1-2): DARVTQTPRHKVTEMGQEVTMRCQPILGHNTVFWYRQTMMQGLELLAYFRNRAPLDDSGMPKDRFSAEMPDATLATLKIQPSEPRDSAVYFCASGLVNPGGQGYQGSLMDYGYTFGSGTRLTVV.

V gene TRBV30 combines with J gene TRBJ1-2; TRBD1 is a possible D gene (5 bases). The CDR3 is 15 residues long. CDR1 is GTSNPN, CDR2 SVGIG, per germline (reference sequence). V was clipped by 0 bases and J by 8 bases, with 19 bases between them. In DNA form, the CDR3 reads TGTGCCTGGAGTGTAAAACTGGACACACTTGGGGGCTACACCTTC. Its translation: CAWSVKLDTLGGYTF.

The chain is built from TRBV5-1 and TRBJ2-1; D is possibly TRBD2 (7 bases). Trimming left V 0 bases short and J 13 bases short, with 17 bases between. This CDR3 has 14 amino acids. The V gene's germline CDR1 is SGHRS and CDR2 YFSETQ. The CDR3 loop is CASSLVSGGGGQFF. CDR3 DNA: TGCGCCAGCAGCTTGGTGTCGGGGGGCGGTGGTCAGTTCTTC.

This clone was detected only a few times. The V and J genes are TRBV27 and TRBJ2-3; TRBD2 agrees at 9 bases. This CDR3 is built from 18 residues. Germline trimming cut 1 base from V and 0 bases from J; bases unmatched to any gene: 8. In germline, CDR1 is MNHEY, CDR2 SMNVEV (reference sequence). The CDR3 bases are TGTGCCAGCAGTTTATTTCCCCTAGCGGGGTTTAGCACAGATACGCAGTATTTT. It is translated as CASSLFPLAGFSTDTQYF.

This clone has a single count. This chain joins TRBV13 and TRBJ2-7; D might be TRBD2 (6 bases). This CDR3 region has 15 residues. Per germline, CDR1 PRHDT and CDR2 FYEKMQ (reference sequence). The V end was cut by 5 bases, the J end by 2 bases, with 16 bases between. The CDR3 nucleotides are TGTGCCAGCAGCGAAGGGCGGGGCGTTGCCTACGAGCAGTACTTC. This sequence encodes CASSEGRGVAYEQYF.

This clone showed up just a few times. CDR3 in amino acids: CASSPTGSDGYTF. Written as DNA, the CDR3 is TGTGCCAGCTCACCCACAGGGAGCGATGGCTACACCTTC. The J gene is TRBJ1-2, the V gene TRBV18, with D perhaps matching TRBD1 (6 bases). The CDR3 covers 13 residues. Between the trimmed V and J ends, which lost 3 bases and 6 bases, there was a span of 11 bases. Germline V CDR1 and CDR2: KGHSH, LQKENI.

The CDR3 loop reads CASSATAGPAKNIQYF. In nucleotides, the CDR3 is TGCGCCAGCAGTGCCACTGCGGGACCGGCCAAAAACATTCAGTACTTC. The genes are TRBV4-1 and TRBJ2-4, with D tentatively TRBD2 (6 bases). The V gene's germline CDR1 is MGHRA and CDR2 YSYEKL. The CDR3 length is 16 residues. V lost 6 bases and J lost 1, with 16 bases in between.

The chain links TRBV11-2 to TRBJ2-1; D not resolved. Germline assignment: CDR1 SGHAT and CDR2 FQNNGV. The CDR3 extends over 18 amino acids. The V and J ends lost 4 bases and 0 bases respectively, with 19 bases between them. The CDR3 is CASSSPGTPVDSYNEQFF. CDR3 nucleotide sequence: TGTGCCAGCAGCTCCCCAGGTACTCCGGTTGACTCCTACAATGAGCAGTTCTTC.

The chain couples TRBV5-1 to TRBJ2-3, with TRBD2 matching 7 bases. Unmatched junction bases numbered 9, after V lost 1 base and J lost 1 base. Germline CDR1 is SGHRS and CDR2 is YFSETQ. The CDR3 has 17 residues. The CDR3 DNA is TGCGCCAGCAGCTTGAGTCCCGGGGGAGGGGGCACAGATACGCAGTATTTT. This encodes CASSLSPGGGGTDTQYF.

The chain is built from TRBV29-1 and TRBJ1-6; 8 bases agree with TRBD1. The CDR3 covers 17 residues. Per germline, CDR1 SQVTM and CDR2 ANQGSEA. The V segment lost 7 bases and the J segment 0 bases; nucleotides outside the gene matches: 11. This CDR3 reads CSELRDRRFSYNSPLHF. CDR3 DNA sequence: TGCAGCGAACTCCGGGACAGGCGATTCTCCTATAATTCACCCCTCCACTTT.